Below are 6 T cell receptor beta chains sequenced from a single sample in a study of T cell responses to AZD1222 COVID-19 vaccine. Repertoires were generated with immunoSEQ multiplex PCR, while TCRdb's copy carries only in-frame clones and drops some. Altogether approximately 100,000 clones are present, about nine tenths being singletons, with the ten largest covering 1.3%. The input for sequencing was peripheral blood, taken on day 0 of AZD1222 vaccination. The receptors derive from an adult in good health.

V gene TRBV10-1 combines with J gene TRBJ2-7; D is perhaps TRBD1 or TRBD2 (5 bases each). The germline gives CDR1 WNHNN, CDR2 SYGVQD (reference sequence). With 4 bases removed from V and 1 base from J, the gap between germline ends came to 11 bases. This CDR3 contains 14 residues. CDR3 amino acids: CASSVGDESYEQYF. The CDR3, as DNA: TGCGCCAGCAGTGTAGGGGACGAATCCTACGAGCAGTACTTC.

This rearrangement joins TRBV6-5 to TRBJ1-4; 8 bases line up with TRBD1. V shed 6 bases, J shed 0 bases, and the junction held 0 bases outside the gene matches. This CDR3 spans 14 amino acids. In germline, CDR1 is MNHEY, CDR2 SVGAGI. DNA of the CDR3: TGTGCCAGCAGGGACAGGGCAACTAATGAAAAACTGTTTTTT. Its translation is CASRDRATNEKLFF.

V usage is TRBV27 and J usage is TRBJ1-4, with TRBD1 matching 7 bases. Trimming removed 0 bases from V and 0 bases from J; junction bases left unmatched: 10. This CDR3 has 19 amino acids. CDR1 MNHEY and CDR2 SMNVEV come from the germline V gene (reference sequence). CDR3 region: CASSLSSRQGSATNEKLFF. CDR3 DNA sequence: TGTGCCAGCAGTTTATCATCCCGACAGGGAAGCGCAACTAATGAAAAACTGTTTTTT. Combining the CDR3 with reference TRBV27 and TRBJ1-4 gives the whole variable domain EAQVTQNPRYLITVTGKKLTVTCSQNMNHEYMSWYRQDPGLGLRQIYYSMNVEVTDKGDVPEGYKVSRKEKRNFPLILESPSPNQTSLYFCASSLSSRQGSATNEKLFFGSGTQLSVL.

This clone was observed a single time. The chain uses TRBV7-8 and TRBJ2-1, with a tentative D call TRBD2 (6 bases). Germline V gives CDR1 SGHVS, CDR2 FQNEAQ. The length of the CDR3 is 15 residues. The V end was cut by 6 bases, the J end by 2 bases, with 14 bases between. In DNA, the CDR3 is TGTGCCAGCAGTTCTCGGGGGTCCGCCTACAATGAGCAGTTCTTC. It encodes CASSSRGSAYNEQFF.

The chain has TRBV10-1 and TRBJ1-1; a possible D gene is TRBD1 (5 bases). The germline V and J ends were trimmed by 0 bases and 0 bases, with 20 bases remaining between them. This CDR3 region has 19 residues. CDR1 WNHNN and CDR2 SYGVQD come from the germline V gene (reference sequence). The CDR3 region is CASSESTRFSRQLNTEAFF. The CDR3, as DNA: TGCGCCAGCAGTGAGTCGACTCGTTTTTCCCGACAGCTGAACACTGAAGCTTTCTTT.

CDR3 coding DNA: TGTGCCAGCAGCCAGGGGGCAATTGAGCAGTTCTTC. Translating gives CASSQGAIEQFF. The rearrangement joins TRBV6-5 to TRBJ2-1; the match to TRBD1 covers 8 bases. The trim removed 6 bases at V and 9 bases at J, leaving 4 bases unmatched. CDR1 is MNHEY, CDR2 SVGAGI, per germline. CDR3 length: 12 amino acids.